This TCR beta chain was profiled in a study of T-cell reconstitution after alpha-beta-depleted transplantation in children. Study-wide results and limits: A year had passed since transplant, and T-cell counts and diversity by then came mostly from newly produced T cells. Where some patients showed high TCRbeta diversity at day 60, it came from recipient T cells and thymic progenitors that had survived.

Library preparation (for TCRbeta) was performed with unique molecular identifiers. TCRdb reprocessed the PCR reads with MiXCR, giving one entry per CDR3 protein. The sample lists about 980,000 distinct CDR3 sequences; 25% to 30% were seen once. The CDR3 has 17 amino acids. Germline values: CDR1 DFQATT, CDR2 SNEGSKA (reference sequence). V lost 2 bases, J lost 2 bases, and 4 bases stayed unmatched. Note on this clonotype: Its antigen is still unknown.

Sequenced material: PBMCs, mostly from graft donor cells, taken 360 days after TCRalphabeta/CD19-depleted stem cell transplant. The chain employs TRBV20-1 and TRBJ2-3; TRBD2 matches 16 bases. The sequence was collected from a boy under two years old who had a stem cell transplant for SCID, so the T cells may come from the graft donor. This CDR3 reads CSARSGTSGGATDTQYF. CDR3 nucleotides: TGCAGTGCTAGATCTGGGACTAGCGGGGGGGCCACAGATACGCAGTATTTT.